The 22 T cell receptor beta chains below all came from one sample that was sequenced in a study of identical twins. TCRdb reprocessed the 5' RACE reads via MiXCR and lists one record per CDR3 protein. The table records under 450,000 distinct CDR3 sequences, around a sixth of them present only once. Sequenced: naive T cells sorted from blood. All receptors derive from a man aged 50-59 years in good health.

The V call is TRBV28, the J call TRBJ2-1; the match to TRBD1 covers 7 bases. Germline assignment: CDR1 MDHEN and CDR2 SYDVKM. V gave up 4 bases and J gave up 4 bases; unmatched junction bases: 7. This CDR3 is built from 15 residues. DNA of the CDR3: TGTGCCAGCAGTTCGGACAGGAGATTATACAATGAGCAGTTCTTC. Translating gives CASSSDRRLYNEQFF.

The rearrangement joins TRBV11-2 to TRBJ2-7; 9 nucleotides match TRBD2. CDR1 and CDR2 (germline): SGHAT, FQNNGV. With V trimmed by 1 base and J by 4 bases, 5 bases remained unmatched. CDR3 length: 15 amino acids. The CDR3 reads CASSLVSSGTYEQYF. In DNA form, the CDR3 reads TGTGCCAGCAGCTTAGTTTCTAGCGGGACATACGAGCAGTACTTC.

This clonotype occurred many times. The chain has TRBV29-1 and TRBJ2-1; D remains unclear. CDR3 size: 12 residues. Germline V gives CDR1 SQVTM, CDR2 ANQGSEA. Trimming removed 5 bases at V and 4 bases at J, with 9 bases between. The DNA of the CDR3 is TGCAGCGTTTCACAGTTATACAATGAGCAGTTCTTC. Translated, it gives CSVSQLYNEQFF.

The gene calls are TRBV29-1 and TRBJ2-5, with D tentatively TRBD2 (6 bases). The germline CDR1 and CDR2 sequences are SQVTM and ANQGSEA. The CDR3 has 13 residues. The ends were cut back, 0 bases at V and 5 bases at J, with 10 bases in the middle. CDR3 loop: CSVEERGRETQYF. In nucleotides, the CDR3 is TGCAGCGTTGAAGAAAGAGGGAGGGAGACCCAGTACTTC.

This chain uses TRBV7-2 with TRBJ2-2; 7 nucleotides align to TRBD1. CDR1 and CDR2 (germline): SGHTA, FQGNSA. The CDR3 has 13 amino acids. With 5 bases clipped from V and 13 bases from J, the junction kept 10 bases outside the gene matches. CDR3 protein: CASSGRDSHWLFF. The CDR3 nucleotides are TGTGCCAGCAGCGGCCGGGACAGCCATTGGCTGTTTTTT.

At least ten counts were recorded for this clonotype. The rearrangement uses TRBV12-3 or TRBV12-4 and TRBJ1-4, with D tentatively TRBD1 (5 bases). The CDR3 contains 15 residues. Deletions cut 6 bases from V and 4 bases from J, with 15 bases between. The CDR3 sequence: CASRAGRSNNEKLFF. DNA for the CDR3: TGTGCCAGCAGGGCGGGACGGTCGAATAATGAAAAACTGTTTTTT.

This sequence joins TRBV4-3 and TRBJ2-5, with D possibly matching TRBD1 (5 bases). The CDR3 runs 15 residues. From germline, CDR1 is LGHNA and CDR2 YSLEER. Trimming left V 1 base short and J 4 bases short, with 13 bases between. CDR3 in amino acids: CASSQGWQGGETQYF. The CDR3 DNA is TGCGCCAGCAGCCAAGGCTGGCAGGGCGGAGAGACCCAGTACTTC.

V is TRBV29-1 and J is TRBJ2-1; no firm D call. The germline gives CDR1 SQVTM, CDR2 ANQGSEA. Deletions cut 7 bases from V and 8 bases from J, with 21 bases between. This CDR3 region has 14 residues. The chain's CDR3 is CSAVGRSVSHEQFF. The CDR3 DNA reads TGCAGCGCCGTCGGTAGATCGGTTTCCCATGAGCAGTTCTTC.

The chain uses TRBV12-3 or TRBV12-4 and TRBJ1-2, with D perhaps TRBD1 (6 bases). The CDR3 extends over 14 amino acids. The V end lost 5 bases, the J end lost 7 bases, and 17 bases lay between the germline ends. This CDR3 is CASSLDGGGSGYTF. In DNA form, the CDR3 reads TGTGCCAGCAGTCTTGATGGGGGCGGCAGTGGCTACACCTTC.

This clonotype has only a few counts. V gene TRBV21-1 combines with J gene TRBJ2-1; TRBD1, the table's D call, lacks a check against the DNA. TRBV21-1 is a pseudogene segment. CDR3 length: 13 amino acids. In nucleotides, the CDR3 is TGTGCCAGCAGCACTCCCAGGGTCGGAGAGCAGTTCTTC. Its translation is CASSTPRVGEQFF.

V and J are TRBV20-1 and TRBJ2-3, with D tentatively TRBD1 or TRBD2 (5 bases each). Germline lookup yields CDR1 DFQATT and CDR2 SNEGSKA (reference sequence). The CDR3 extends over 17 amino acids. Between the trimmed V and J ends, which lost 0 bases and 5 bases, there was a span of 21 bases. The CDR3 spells CSARDFGAGGTRDTQYF. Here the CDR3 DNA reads TGCAGTGCTAGAGATTTCGGGGCAGGAGGTACTAGAGATACGCAGTATTTT.

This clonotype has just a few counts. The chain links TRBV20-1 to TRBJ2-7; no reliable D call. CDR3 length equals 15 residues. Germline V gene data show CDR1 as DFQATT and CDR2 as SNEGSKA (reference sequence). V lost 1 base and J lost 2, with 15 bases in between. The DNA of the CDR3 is TGCAGTGCTAGAGGTGTTGTTAACAGCCCCTACGAGCAGTACTTC. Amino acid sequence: CSARGVVNSPYEQYF.

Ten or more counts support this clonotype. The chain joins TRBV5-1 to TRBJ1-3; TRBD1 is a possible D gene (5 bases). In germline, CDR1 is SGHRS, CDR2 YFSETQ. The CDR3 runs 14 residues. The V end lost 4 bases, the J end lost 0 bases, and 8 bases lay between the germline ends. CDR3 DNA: TGCGCCAGCAGCCAGGACATCTCTGGAAACACCATATATTTT. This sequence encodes CASSQDISGNTIYF.

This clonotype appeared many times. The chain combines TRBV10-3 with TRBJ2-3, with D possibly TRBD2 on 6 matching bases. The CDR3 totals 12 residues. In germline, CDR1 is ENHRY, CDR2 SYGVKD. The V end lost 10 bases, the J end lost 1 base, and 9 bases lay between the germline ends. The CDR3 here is CATGERTDTQYF. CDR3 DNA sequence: TGTGCCACGGGGGAGCGCACAGATACGCAGTATTTT.

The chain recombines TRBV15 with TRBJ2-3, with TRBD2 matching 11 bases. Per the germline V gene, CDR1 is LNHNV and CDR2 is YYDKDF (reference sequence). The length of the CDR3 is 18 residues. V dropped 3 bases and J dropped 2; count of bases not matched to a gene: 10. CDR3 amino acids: CATSSPYPGLADTDTQYF. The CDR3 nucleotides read TGTGCCACCAGCAGCCCATATCCGGGACTAGCGGACACAGATACGCAGTATTTT.

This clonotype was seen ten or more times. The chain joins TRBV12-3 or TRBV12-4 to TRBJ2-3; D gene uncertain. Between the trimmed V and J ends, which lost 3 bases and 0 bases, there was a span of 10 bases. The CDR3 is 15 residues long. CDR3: CASSLVGPSTDTQYF. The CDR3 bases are TGTGCCAGCAGTTTGGTAGGGCCTAGCACAGATACGCAGTATTTT.

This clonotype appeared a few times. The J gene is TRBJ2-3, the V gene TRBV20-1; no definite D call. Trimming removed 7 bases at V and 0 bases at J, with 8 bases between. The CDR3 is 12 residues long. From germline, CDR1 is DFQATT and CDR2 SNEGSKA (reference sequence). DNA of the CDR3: TGCAGTGGGCAGTCTAGCACAGATACGCAGTATTTT. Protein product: CSGQSSTDTQYF.

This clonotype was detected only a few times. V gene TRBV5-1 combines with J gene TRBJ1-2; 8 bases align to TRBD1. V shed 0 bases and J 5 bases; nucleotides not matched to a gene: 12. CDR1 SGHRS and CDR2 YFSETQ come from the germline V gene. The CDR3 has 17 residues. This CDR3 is CASSLASGGEAPYGYTF. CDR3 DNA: TGCGCCAGCAGCTTGGCATCAGGGGGCGAGGCCCCTTATGGCTACACCTTC. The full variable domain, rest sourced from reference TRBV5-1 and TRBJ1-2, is KAGVTQTPRYLIKTRGQQVTLSCSPISGHRSVSWYQQTPGQGLQFLFEYFSETQRNKGNFPGRFSGRQFSNSRSEMNVSTLELGDSALYLCASSLASGGEAPYGYTFGSGTRLTVV.

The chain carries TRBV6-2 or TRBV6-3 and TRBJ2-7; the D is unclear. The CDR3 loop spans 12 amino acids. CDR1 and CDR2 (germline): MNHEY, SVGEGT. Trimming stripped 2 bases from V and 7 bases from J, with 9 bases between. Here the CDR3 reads CASSYGYGEQYF. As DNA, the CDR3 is TGTGCCAGCAGTTACGGGTACGGGGAGCAGTACTTC.

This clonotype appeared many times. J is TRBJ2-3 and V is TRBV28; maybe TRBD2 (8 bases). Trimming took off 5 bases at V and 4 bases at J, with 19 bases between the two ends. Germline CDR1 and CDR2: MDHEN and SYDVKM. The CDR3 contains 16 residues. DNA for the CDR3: TGTGCCAGCAGTCAGCTAGCGGGCAGGGGGTCAGATACGCAGTATTTT. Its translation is CASSQLAGRGSDTQYF.

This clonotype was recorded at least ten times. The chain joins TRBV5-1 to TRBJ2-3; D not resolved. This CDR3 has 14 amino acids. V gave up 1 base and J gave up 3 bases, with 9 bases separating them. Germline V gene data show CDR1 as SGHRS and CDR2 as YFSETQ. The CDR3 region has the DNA TGCGCCAGCAGCTTGTCTGAGAGGACAGATACGCAGTATTTT. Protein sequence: CASSLSERTDTQYF. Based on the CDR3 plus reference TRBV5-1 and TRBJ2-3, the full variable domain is KAGVTQTPRYLIKTRGQQVTLSCSPISGHRSVSWYQQTPGQGLQFLFEYFSETQRNKGNFPGRFSGRQFSNSRSEMNVSTLELGDSALYLCASSLSERTDTQYFGPGTRLTVL.

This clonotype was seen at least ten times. The CDR3 nucleotides are TGTGCCAGCAGTTTTACAGGGCGGAACACTGAAGCTTTCTTT. Translation: CASSFTGRNTEAFF. The rearrangement uses TRBV12-3 or TRBV12-4 and TRBJ1-1; possible D gene TRBD1, 6 bases. V lost 3 bases and J 1 base, leaving 9 bases between the germline ends. CDR3 size: 14 residues.